The 3 T cell receptor beta chains in this list originate from one sample, sequenced in a study of blood T cell repertoires in COVID-19. The assay was immunoSEQ multiplex PCR, and TCRdb's table has in-frame clones only and misses some. The table records about 97,000 clones, around 80% of them present only once. The material sequenced was peripheral blood. The source of these receptors is a man between 65 and 85 years old with acute or convalescent COVID-19.

Comments on this clone: Additional DNA sequences in this sample encode the identical CDR3. The CDR3 bases are TGTGCCAGCAGCCCTCGTACAGGAACCTACGAGCAGTACTTC. It specifies CASSPRTGTYEQYF. The rearrangement joins TRBV9 to TRBJ2-7, with D possibly matching TRBD1 (5 bases). Germline V lookup: CDR1 SGDLS, CDR2 YYNGEE. V gave up 4 bases and J gave up 2 bases, with 13 bases separating them. This CDR3 is built from 14 residues. Supplemented by reference TRBV9 and TRBJ2-7, the full variable domain reads DSGVTQTPKHLITATGQRVTLRCSPRSGDLSVYWYQQSLDQGLQFLIQYYNGEERAKGNILERFSAQQFPDLHSELNLSSLELGDSALYFCASSPRTGTYEQYFGPGTRLTVT.

The genes are TRBV28 and TRBJ1-2; TRBD1 might be the D (6 bases). The germline CDR1 and CDR2 sequences are MDHEN and SYDVKM. Trimming cost V 3 bases and J 4 bases, with 9 bases left between them. The CDR3 has 13 residues. CDR3 loop: CASSLTGPYGYTF. The CDR3 nucleotides are TGTGCCAGCAGTTTGACAGGCCCCTATGGCTACACCTTC.

V is TRBV9 and J is TRBJ2-1; 7 nucleotides agree with TRBD1. CDR1 SGDLS and CDR2 YYNGEE come from the germline V gene. The V and J ends lost 4 bases and 4 bases, in that order; junction bases with no gene match: 11. This CDR3 has 16 amino acids. The CDR3 DNA sequence: TGTGCCAGCAGCCCACGAGCCGGGACAGTATACAATGAGCAGTTCTTC. Translating it yields CASSPRAGTVYNEQFF.